One and the same sample provided the 20 T cell receptor beta chains below, sequenced in a study of blood T cell repertoires in COVID-19. TCRdb's table, derived via immunoSEQ multiplex PCR, lists solely in-frame clones and lacks some. The sample carries 85,000 or so clones, about 95% recorded once. Sequencing was performed on peripheral blood. All receptors derive from a human donor with active COVID-19. The donor label of this sample is uncertain.

The J gene is TRBJ2-2, the V gene TRBV7-9; D perhaps matches TRBD2 (5 bases). The germline V gene encodes CDR1 SEHNR and CDR2 FQNEAQ (reference sequence). Trimming pared 3 bases from V and 7 bases from J, leaving 6 bases between. This CDR3 comprises 12 residues. The CDR3 here is CASSLGSGELFF. CDR3 DNA: TGTGCCAGCAGCTTGGGGAGCGGGGAGCTGTTTTTT.

The chain has TRBV7-9 and TRBJ1-4; D ambiguous. Between the trimmed V and J ends, which lost 8 bases and 4 bases, there was a span of 17 bases. Germline-derived CDR1 and CDR2 are SEHNR and FQNEAQ (reference sequence). The length of the CDR3 is 15 residues. DNA for the CDR3: TGTGCCAGCTCTGCAGTGGACTTTGGTAATGAAAAACTGTTTTTT. Translation: CASSAVDFGNEKLFF.

The V and J genes are TRBV4-1 and TRBJ1-1; 7 bases are shared with TRBD1. J lost 5 bases, V lost 1 base, and 10 bases had no gene match. Germline loops: CDR1 MGHRA, CDR2 YSYEKL. The CDR3 loop spans 16 amino acids. The DNA for the CDR3 is TGCGCCAGCAGCCAAGTCTACAGGGGCTCTAGGACTGAAGCTTTCTTT. Its translation is CASSQVYRGSRTEAFF.

This clone is a singleton in its sample. The chain joins TRBV4-3 to TRBJ1-4; 7 positions match TRBD1. Germline trimming cut 0 bases from V and 5 bases from J; bases unmatched to any gene: 12. Germline assignment: CDR1 LGHNA and CDR2 YSLEER. The length of the CDR3 is 18 residues. CDR3 sequence reads: CASSQDWADRAPNEKLFF. The DNA for the CDR3 is TGCGCCAGCAGCCAAGATTGGGCCGACAGGGCCCCCAATGAAAAACTGTTTTTT.

The CDR3 reads CASSLAISWGLDMNTEAFF. The CDR3 nucleotides read TGCGCCAGCAGCTTGGCCATATCATGGGGGCTTGACATGAACACTGAAGCTTTCTTT. The chain recombines TRBV5-1 with TRBJ1-1, with a tentative D call TRBD1 (6 bases). Trimming left V 0 bases short and J 0 bases short, with 21 bases between. This CDR3 comprises 19 residues. Germline-derived CDR1 and CDR2 are SGHRS and YFSETQ. Filled out from reference TRBV5-1 and TRBJ1-1, the complete variable domain reads KAGVTQTPRYLIKTRGQQVTLSCSPISGHRSVSWYQQTPGQGLQFLFEYFSETQRNKGNFPGRFSGRQFSNSRSEMNVSTLELGDSALYLCASSLAISWGLDMNTEAFFGQGTRLTVV.

The rearrangement uses TRBV2 and TRBJ2-1; D unclear. Germline V gene lookup returns CDR1 SNHLY and CDR2 FYNNEI. Trimming removed 6 bases at V and 0 bases at J, with 9 bases between. The CDR3 is made up of 14 amino acids. This CDR3 reads CASSGGSSYNEQFF. Here the CDR3 DNA reads TGTGCCAGCAGCGGCGGAAGCTCCTACAATGAGCAGTTCTTC. Together with reference TRBV2 and TRBJ2-1, the CDR3 gives the full variable domain: EPEVTQTPSHQVTQMGQEVILRCVPISNHLYFYWYRQILGQKVEFLVSFYNNEISEKSEIFDDQFSVERPDGSNFTLKIRSTKLEDSAMYFCASSGGSSYNEQFFGPGTRLTVL.

This sequence joins TRBV6-5 and TRBJ2-1; weak D call: TRBD1 (6 bases). Germline assignment: CDR1 MNHEY and CDR2 SVGAGI. There are 16 residues in the CDR3. Deletions cut 0 bases from V and 3 bases from J, with 12 bases between. The CDR3, as DNA: TGTGCCAGCAGTTACTCGAAACAGGGATTCTACAATGAGCAGTTCTTC. It specifies CASSYSKQGFYNEQFF.

The rearrangement links TRBV7-2 to TRBJ2-3, with 15 positions matching TRBD2. CDR3 length: 16 residues. Germline V gene data show CDR1 as SGHTA and CDR2 as FQGNSA. V lost 5 bases to trimming and J lost 5 bases; unmatched junction nucleotides: 5. The chain's CDR3 is CASSPGTSGRIDTQYF. In nucleotides, the CDR3 is TGTGCCAGCAGCCCAGGGACTAGCGGGAGGATAGATACGCAGTATTTT.

The genes are TRBV5-1 and TRBJ2-3; D gene ambiguous. Looked up from germline, CDR1 is SGHRS and CDR2 is YFSETQ. CDR3 length equals 17 residues. V lost 4 bases, J lost 0 bases, and 18 bases lay in between. DNA for the CDR3: TGCGCCAGCAGCCCGTCTAGACGGCGCCCTAGCACAGATACGCAGTATTTT. Encoded protein: CASSPSRRRPSTDTQYF.

The chain uses TRBV19 and TRBJ1-1; 11 positions agree with TRBD1. This CDR3 is 15 amino acids long. Germline trimming cut 7 bases from V and 5 bases from J; bases unmatched to any gene: 9. Germline assignment: CDR1 LNHDA and CDR2 SQIVND (reference sequence). The CDR3 reads CASKTPGTGGTEAFF. In nucleotides, the CDR3 is TGTGCCAGTAAGACTCCCGGGACAGGGGGTACTGAAGCTTTCTTT.

The chain uses TRBV7-9 and TRBJ2-7, with 12 bases lining up with TRBD2. The CDR3 has 15 amino acids. Germline CDR1 SEHNR, CDR2 FQNEAQ (reference sequence). V dropped 5 bases and J dropped 4; count of bases not matched to a gene: 6. CDR3 protein: CASSPRTSGKYEQYF. Here the CDR3 DNA reads TGTGCCAGCAGCCCCAGGACTAGCGGGAAGTACGAGCAGTACTTC.

In its sample, this clone was seen once. V gene TRBV18 combines with J gene TRBJ1-4; 8 nucleotides match TRBD1. The CDR3 loop spans 17 amino acids. Germline assignment: CDR1 KGHSH and CDR2 LQKENI. V lost 2 bases, J lost 3 bases, and 8 bases stayed unmatched. The CDR3 here is CASSPATGGLSNEKLFF. The DNA of the CDR3 is TGTGCCAGCTCACCAGCCACAGGGGGACTATCTAATGAAAAACTGTTTTTT. Using reference TRBV18 and TRBJ1-4 for the parts outside the CDR3, the full variable domain is NAGVMQNPRHLVRRRGQEARLRCSPMKGHSHVYWYRQLPEEGLKFMVYLQKENIIDESGMPKERFSAEFPKEGPSILRIQQVVRGDSAAYFCASSPATGGLSNEKLFFGSGTQLSVL.

J is TRBJ2-7 and V is TRBV3-1 (or the pseudogene TRBV3-2), with 12 nucleotides matching TRBD2. The germline gives CDR1 LGHDT, CDR2 YNNKEL (reference sequence). The J segment lost 5 bases and the V segment lost 5 bases, leaving 1 base of the junction unmatched. The CDR3 runs 13 residues. CDR3 DNA sequence: TGTGCCAGCAGCAGGACTAGCGGGGACGAGCAGTACTTC. This translates into CASSRTSGDEQYF.

The chain uses TRBV6-1 and TRBJ2-7; the D gene is possibly TRBD1 (6 bases). Germline V CDR1 and CDR2: MNHNS, SASEGT. This CDR3 is 15 amino acids long. V was pared by 2 bases and J by 2 bases, with 13 bases between. The CDR3 region has the DNA TGTGCCAGCAGTGAAACCGGGACACGCACCTACGAGCAGTACTTC. Translated, it gives CASSETGTRTYEQYF.

The J gene is TRBJ1-4, the V gene TRBV5-5, with 8 bases aligning to TRBD1. J lost 5 bases, V lost 0 bases, and 6 bases had no gene match. The germline gives CDR1 SGHKS, CDR2 YYEKEE (reference sequence). The CDR3 runs to 16 residues. For the CDR3, the DNA is TGTGCCAGCAGCTTGGAGCCACAGGGGGAAAATGAAAAACTGTTTTTT. It specifies CASSLEPQGENEKLFF.

This chain's CDR3 is CASSLDLSGRAGEQYF. The CDR3 DNA is TGTGCCAGCAGCTTAGATCTTAGCGGGAGGGCCGGGGAGCAGTACTTC. The chain joins TRBV11-2 to TRBJ2-7; 11 nucleotides agree with TRBD2. Germline V lookup: CDR1 SGHAT, CDR2 FQNNGV. Trimming removed 0 bases from V and 7 bases from J; junction bases left unmatched: 8. The CDR3 loop spans 16 amino acids.

This clone showed up just once. The chain employs TRBV5-6 and TRBJ2-3; 9 bases are a match to TRBD1. The CDR3 contains 15 residues. Germline-derived CDR1 and CDR2 are SGHDT and YYEEEE. After removal of 1 base from V and 2 bases from J, the junction contained 2 bases not matched to a gene. CDR3 sequence: CASSLRTGATDTQYF. CDR3 in DNA: TGTGCCAGCAGCTTGAGGACAGGGGCCACAGATACGCAGTATTTT.

This sequence joins TRBV14 and TRBJ1-1; D remains ambiguous. Trimming stripped 4 bases from V and 1 base from J, with 7 bases between. CDR1 SGHDN and CDR2 FVKESK come from the germline V gene. This CDR3 has 13 residues. In DNA form, the CDR3 reads TGTGCCAGCAGCCCCAGACAGAACACTGAAGCTTTCTTT. Translated: CASSPRQNTEAFF.

The chain has TRBV5-1 and TRBJ1-2; the match to TRBD1 covers 7 bases. Germline CDR1 SGHRS, CDR2 YFSETQ. The V segment lost 1 base and the J segment 1 base; nucleotides outside the gene matches: 4. The CDR3 covers 15 residues. The CDR3 reads CASSLMAGGNYGYTF. The DNA of the CDR3 is TGCGCCAGCAGCTTGATGGCAGGGGGTAACTATGGCTACACCTTC.

The chain uses TRBV12-3 or TRBV12-4 and TRBJ1-2, with D perhaps TRBD1 (5 bases). The CDR3 has 12 amino acids. The V end lost 0 bases, the J end lost 9 bases, and 8 bases lay between the germline ends. This CDR3 reads CASSLARQRYTF. CDR3 in DNA: TGTGCCAGCAGTTTAGCCCGACAGCGCTACACCTTC.